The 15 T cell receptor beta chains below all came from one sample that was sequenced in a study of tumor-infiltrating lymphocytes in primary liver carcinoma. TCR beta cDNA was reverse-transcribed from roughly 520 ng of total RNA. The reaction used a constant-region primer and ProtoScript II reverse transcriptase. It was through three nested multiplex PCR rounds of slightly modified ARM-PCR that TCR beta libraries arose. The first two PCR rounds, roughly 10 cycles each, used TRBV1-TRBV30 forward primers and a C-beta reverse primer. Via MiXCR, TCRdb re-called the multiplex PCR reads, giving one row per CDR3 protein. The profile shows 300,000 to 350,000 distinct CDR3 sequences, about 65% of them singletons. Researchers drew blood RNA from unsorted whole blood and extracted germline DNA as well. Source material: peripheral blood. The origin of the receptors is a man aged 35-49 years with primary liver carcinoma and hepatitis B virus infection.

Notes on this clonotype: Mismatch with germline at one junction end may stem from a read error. The CDR3 DNA sequence: TGTGCCAGCAACTGGGCAGGGACAGGGAGCGCCGGGGTGCTGTTTTTT. Translation gives CASNWAGTGSAGVLFF. The chain combines TRBV11-2 with TRBJ2-2; 9 bases are shared with TRBD1. The CDR3 has 16 amino acids. The V gene's germline CDR1 is SGHAT and CDR2 FQNNGV.

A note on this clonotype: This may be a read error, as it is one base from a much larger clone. CDR3 DNA: TGTGCCAGCAGTTTCGGGCTGGAAAGGTCCTACGAGCAGTACTTC. Its translation: CASSFGLERSYEQYF. The chain couples TRBV12-3 or TRBV12-4 to TRBJ2-7; no clear D. This CDR3 has 15 amino acids. The V and J ends lost 3 bases and 1 base respectively, with 13 bases between them.

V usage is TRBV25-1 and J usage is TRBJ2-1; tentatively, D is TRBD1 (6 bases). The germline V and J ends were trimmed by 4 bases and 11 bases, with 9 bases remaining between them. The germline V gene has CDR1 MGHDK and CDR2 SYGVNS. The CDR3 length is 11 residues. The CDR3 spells CASSAGQKQFF. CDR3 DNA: TGTGCCAGCAGTGCAGGACAGAAGCAGTTCTTC.

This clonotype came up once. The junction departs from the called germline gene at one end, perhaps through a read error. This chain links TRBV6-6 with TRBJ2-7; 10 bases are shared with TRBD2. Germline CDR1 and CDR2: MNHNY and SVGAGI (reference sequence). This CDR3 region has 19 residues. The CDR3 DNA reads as TGTGTCAGCAGTTACCTCAAAGGAAATAGCGGGGGGCACTCCTACGGGCAGTACTTC. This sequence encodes CVSSYLKGNSGGHSYGQYF.

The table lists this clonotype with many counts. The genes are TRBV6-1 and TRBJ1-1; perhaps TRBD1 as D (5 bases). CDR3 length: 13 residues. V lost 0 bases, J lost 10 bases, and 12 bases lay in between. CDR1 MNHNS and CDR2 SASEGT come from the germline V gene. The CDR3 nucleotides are TGTGCCAGCAGTGAAGCGTTGGGGAGGGGAGCTTTCTTT. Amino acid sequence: CASSEALGRGAFF.

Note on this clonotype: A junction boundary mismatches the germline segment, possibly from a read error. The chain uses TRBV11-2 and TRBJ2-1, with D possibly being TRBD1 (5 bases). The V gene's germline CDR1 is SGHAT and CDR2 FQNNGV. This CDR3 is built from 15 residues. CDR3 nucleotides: TGTGCCAGCAGCGCGATGAGGACACGCTACAATGAGCAGTCCTTC. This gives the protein CASSAMRTRYNEQSF.

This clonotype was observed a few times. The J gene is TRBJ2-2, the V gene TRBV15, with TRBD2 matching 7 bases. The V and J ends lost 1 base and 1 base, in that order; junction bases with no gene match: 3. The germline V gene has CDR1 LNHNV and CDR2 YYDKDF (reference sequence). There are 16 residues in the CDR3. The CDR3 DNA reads TGTGCCACCAGCAGAGGAGGACTAGGGAACACCGGGGAGCTGTTTTTT. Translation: CATSRGGLGNTGELFF.

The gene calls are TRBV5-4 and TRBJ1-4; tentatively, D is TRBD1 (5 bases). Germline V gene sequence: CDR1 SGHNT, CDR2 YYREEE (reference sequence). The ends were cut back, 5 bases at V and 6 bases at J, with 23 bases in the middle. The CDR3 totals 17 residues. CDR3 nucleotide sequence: TGTGCCAGCAGTAAGGACATGGACCGACAGAGCCATGAAAAACTGTTTTTT. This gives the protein CASSKDMDRQSHEKLFF.

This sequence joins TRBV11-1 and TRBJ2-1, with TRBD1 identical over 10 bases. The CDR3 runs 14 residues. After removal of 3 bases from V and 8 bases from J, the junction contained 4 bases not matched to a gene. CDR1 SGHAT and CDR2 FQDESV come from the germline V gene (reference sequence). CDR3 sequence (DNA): TGTGCCAGCAGCTTTGGGACAGGGGAACATGAGCAGTTCTTC. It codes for CASSFGTGEHEQFF.

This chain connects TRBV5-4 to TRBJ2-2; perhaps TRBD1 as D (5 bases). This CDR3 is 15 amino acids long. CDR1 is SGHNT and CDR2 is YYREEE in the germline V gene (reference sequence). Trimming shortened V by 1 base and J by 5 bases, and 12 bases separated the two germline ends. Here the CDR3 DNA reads TGTGCCAGCAGCTTGCAGGGATTCGGAACCGGGGAGCTGTTTTTT. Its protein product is CASSLQGFGTGELFF. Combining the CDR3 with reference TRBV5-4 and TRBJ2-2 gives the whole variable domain ETGVTQSPTHLIKTRGQQVTLRCSSQSGHNTVSWYQQALGQGPQFIFQYYREEENGRGNFPPRFSGLQFPNYSSELNVNALELDDSALYLCASSLQGFGTGELFFGEGSRLTVL.

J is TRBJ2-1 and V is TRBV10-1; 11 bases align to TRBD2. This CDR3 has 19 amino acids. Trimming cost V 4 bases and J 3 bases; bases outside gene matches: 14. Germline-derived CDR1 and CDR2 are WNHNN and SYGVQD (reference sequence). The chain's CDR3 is CASSGGGLAVKQDYNEQFF. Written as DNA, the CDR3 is TGCGCCAGCAGTGGGGGGGGACTAGCGGTAAAACAAGACTACAATGAGCAGTTCTTC.

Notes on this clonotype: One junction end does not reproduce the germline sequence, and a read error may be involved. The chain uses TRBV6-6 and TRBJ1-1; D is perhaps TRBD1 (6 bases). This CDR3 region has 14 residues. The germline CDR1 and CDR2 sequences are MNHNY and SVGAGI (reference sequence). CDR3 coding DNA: TGTGCCAGCAGTCACGGACATGGGGGCTCTGAAGCTCTCTTT. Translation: CASSHGHGGSEALF.

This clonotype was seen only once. The CDR3 here is CASTLGTGGGTGELFF. The CDR3 coding sequence is TGTGCCAGCACTTTGGGTACAGGGGGCGGCACCGGGGAGCTGTTTTTT. The V call is TRBV12-3 or TRBV12-4, the J call TRBJ2-2; 9 positions agree with TRBD1. V lost 7 bases to trimming and J lost 4 bases; unmatched junction nucleotides: 10. This CDR3 spans 16 amino acids.

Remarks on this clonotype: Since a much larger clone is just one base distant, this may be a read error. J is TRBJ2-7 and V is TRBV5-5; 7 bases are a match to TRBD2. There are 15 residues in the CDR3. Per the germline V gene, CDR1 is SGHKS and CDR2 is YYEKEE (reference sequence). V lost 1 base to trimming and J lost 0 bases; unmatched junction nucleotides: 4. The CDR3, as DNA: TGTGCCAGCAGCTTGATAGGCGGGAGCTCCTACGAGCAGTACTTC. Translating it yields CASSLIGGSSYEQYF.

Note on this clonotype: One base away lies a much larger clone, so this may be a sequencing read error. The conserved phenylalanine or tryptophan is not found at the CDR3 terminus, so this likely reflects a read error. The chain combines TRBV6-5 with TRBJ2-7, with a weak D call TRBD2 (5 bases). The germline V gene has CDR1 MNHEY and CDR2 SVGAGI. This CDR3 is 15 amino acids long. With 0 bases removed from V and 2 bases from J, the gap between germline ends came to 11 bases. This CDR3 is CASSYSRAEPYEQYS. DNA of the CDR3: TGTGCCAGCAGTTACTCGAGAGCGGAGCCCTACGAGCAGTACTCC.